This TCR beta chain was captured in a study of control samples from healthy donors and cancer patients. The germline gives CDR1 LGHDT, CDR2 YNNKEL (reference sequence). V lost 3 bases and J 0 bases, leaving 12 bases between the germline ends. The CDR3 consists of 15 residues. The repertoire was sequenced with immunoSEQ multiplex PCR; TCRdb's copy has only in-frame clones and lacks some. This table holds 85,000 to 95,000 clones, about four fifths found once. The chain links TRBV3-1 (or the pseudogene TRBV3-2) to TRBJ2-7; D gene uncertain. Sequencing was carried out using blood. The sequence was collected from a woman aged 55 to 70 in good health. This chain's CDR3 is CASSQNPGPSYEQYF. The CDR3 DNA follows: TGTGCCAGCAGCCAGAACCCAGGTCCCTCCTACGAGCAGTACTTC.